This T cell receptor (beta chain) is drawn from a study of STAT3 mutations in large granular lymphocyte leukemia. From germline, CDR1 is SQVTM and CDR2 ANQGSEA. Trimming took 7 bases from V and 4 from J; bases not matched to a gene: 6. This CDR3 is 13 amino acids long. Points from the study as a whole: No sample exists from the first appearance of each clone. At least one immunodominant TCR beta clonotype appeared in every T-cell large granular lymphocyte leukemia patient.

Generated by immunoSEQ multiplex PCR, the TCRdb table keeps only in-frame clones and is missing some. Among 9,000 to 9,500 clones listed, 88% were seen once. With regard to this clone: Its cognate antigen is unknown.

The sequence came from an elderly man with T-cell large granular lymphocyte leukemia. Some clones in this sample may be carry-over from other donors' samples. The sequencing input was peripheral blood mononuclear cells. This chain links TRBV29-1 with TRBJ2-1; TRBD2 matches at 8 bases. The CDR3: CSGGSSGYNEQFF. The CDR3 coding sequence is TGCAGCGGCGGATCTAGCGGGTACAATGAGCAGTTCTTC.